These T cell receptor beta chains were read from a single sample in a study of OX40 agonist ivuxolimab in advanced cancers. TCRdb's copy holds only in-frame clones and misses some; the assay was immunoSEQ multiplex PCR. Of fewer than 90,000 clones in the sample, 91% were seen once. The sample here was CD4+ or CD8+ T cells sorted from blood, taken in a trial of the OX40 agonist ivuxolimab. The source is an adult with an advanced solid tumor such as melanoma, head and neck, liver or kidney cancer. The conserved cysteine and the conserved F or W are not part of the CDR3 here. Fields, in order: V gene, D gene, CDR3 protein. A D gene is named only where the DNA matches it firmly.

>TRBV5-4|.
ASSLEGRAGANVLT
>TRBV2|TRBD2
ASRPGGGETRNEQF
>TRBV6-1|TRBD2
ASSGRSGSNGIAKNIQY
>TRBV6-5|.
ASSYGVGTGELF
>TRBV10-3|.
AISDTGGGSYNEQF
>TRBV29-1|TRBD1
SVERDRGDTQY
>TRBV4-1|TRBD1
ASSQQDRAVYEQY
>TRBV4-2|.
ASSQLGDAIGRHEQF
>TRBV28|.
ASSFQGPSTDTQY
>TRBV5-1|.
ASSLGDLPTEAF
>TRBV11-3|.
ASSVRGAWYEQY
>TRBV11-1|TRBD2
ASSLALAGGQEAQY
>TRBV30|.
AWSLGGDTQY
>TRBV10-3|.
AISEFQGMNTEAF
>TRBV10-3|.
AISEEGVGQPQH
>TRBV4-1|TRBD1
ASAPGTGFAADTQY
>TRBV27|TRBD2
ASRPGLAGFNEQF
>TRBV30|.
AWNIQGVNYGYT
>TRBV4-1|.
ASSPARSVNTEAF
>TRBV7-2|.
ASSSLREETQY
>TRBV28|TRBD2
ASSNPGLAREQF
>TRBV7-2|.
ASRKGRGENEQY
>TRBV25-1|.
ASSQGEPNTEAF
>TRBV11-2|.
ASSTRLGGKPHEQY
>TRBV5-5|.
ASTHRGALPYEQY
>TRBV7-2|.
ASSSGSWTQY
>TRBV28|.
ASSLWKRQPNTGELF
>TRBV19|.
ASAGPKRTGELF
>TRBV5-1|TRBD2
ASSGASGLRKQF
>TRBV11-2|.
ASSLGDSKNIQY
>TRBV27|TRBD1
ASRSWGTVTDTQY
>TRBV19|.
ASSIAPHTGELF
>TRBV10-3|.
AIRPGLSSYNEQF
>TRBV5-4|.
ASSLVAGLTYNEQF
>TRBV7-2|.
ASSLDGISSYEQY
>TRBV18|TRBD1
ASSSPGQGYGQPQH
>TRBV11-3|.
ASSLAQTYNEQF
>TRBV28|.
ATLHGASGNTIY
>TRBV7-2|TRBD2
ASSHPGLVGTEY
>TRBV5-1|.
ASSLEAGQWETQY
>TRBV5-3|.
ARSFKTSQETQY
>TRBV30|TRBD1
ALRGRPPNTEAF
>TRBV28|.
ASSFRVSSYEQY
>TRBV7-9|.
ASTLWVGGRQETQY
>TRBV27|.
ASSLPGHNEQF
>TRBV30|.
AWSSGYSGNTIY
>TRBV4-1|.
ASSPEGPNYGYT
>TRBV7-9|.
ASSLAQETQY
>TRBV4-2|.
ASSQVMSRLYGYT
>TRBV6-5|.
ASSHPRRAPYEQY
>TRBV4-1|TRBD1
ASSQEGTVNTEAF